This paragraph covers one TCR beta chain sequence. This clone was seen once. Its antigen is unknown. No clone much larger than this one lies a single base away; base qualities are absent. The collaborating institutions used their own protocols to collect whole blood in K2EDTA tubes. For TCRbeta analysis, collaborators shipped samples in one of three forms: frozen whole blood, isolated PBMCs, or DNA extracted from either of those sample types. The entry originates in a study of blood T cell repertoires in COVID-19 (dated by TCRdb to about 2020). The study in broad terms: Collaborator samples came from the United States, Italy and Spain and covered acute and convalescent phases of COVID-19. The material from the prospective study consisted of cDNA or gDNA derived from T cells, B-cell-depleted T cells, or PBMCs. The dataset comprised deeply sampled blood TCRbeta repertoires from subjects exposed to, actively infected with, or recovered from COVID-19. The repertoires were made available in a free public database intended to serve as a resource for research on the immune response to SARS-CoV-2. The samples were drawn from the first 160 participants of the ongoing ImmuneRACE study and from more than 1,000 subjects provided by 6 global collaborators. The sample metadata nearly always contained a de-identified subject ID, COVID-19 status, age in years and sex. Where HLA class I and class II types were available, the types were taken from metadata supplied by the sample provider, not from assay-based typing. Broader findings and caveats from the paper: The amount of clinical and demographic metadata varied by source and participant and was provided uncurated.

TCRbeta CDR3 regions were amplified from genomic DNA by means of the immunoSEQ Assay, a bias-controlled multiplex PCR. The original methods were these. Within the assay, amplification of reference gene primers was used to estimate how many nucleated cells each sample contained. Sequence reads were collapsed and filtered to measure the absolute abundance of every unique TCRbeta CDR3 rearrangement. For each sample, productive Simpson clonality was calculated as the square root of Simpson's diversity index across productive rearrangements. As stored in TCRdb, this immuneACCESS dataset retains in-frame rearrangements with V and J assigned. A fraction of the clones does not appear; measured against another copy, unresolved V genes explain less than half of the discrepancy, and the remainder lacks a known reason. The DNA gave D and trimming, while V, J and clone size come from that table. Here the sample has about 670,000 clones; around 89% occur a single time. Roughly 0.26% of the sample goes to the ten largest clones.

Sequences MNHEY (CDR1) and SMNVEV (CDR2) are obtained from the germline V gene (reference sequence). From the cysteine through the phenylalanine, the CDR3 covers 13 amino acids. Of the read, only the CDR3 DNA is kept; its 39 bases are in frame from base 1. The junction carries 11 bases between V and J, which are trimmed by 5 bases and 4 bases respectively. The V and J segments used are TRBV27 and TRBJ1-2, and possibly TRBD1, on 5 matching bases. This clonotype was sampled from a woman younger than 30 with acute or convalescent COVID-19. Sequenced material: peripheral blood. The encoded CDR3 is CASSRRGGYGYTF. At the DNA level, the sequence is TGTGCCAGCAGTCGGCGGGGGGGCTATGGCTACACCTTC.